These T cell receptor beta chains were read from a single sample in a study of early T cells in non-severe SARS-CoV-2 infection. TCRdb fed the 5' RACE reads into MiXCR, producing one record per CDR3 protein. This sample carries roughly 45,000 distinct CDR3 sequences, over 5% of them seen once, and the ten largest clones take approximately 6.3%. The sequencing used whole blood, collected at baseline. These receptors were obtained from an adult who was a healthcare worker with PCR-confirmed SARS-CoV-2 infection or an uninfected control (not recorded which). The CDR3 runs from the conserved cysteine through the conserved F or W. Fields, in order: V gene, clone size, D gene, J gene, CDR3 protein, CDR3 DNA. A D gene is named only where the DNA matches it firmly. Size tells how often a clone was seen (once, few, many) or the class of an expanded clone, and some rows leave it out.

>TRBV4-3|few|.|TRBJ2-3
CASSQEPGSDTQYF
TGCGCCAGCAGCCAAGAACCGGGTTCGGATACGCAGTATTTT
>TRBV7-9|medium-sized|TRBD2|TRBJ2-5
CASSLADSGRGETQYF
TGTGCCAGCAGCTTAGCTGACAGCGGGAGAGGAGAGACCCAGTACTTC
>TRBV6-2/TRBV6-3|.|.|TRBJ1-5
CASSGFPGAYNQPQHF
TGTGCCAGCAGTGGCTTTCCGGGGGCTTACAATCAGCCCCAGCATTTT
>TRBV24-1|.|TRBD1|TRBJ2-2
CATSDPGGPNTGELFF
TGTGCCACCAGTGATCCAGGGGGCCCGAACACCGGGGAGCTGTTTTTT
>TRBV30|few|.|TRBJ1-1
CAWTGRVATEAFF
TGTGCCTGGACAGGGAGGGTAGCCACTGAAGCTTTCTTT
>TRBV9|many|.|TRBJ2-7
CASSSGYEQYF
TGTGCCAGCAGTAGCGGCTACGAGCAGTACTTC
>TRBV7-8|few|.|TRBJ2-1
CASSFVNMRSTSYNEQFF
TGTGCCAGCAGCTTCGTTAATATGAGGAGTACCTCCTACAATGAGCAGTTCTTC
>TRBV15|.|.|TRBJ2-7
CATSRGGYEQYF
TGTGCCACCAGCCGAGGGGGCTACGAGCAGTACTTC
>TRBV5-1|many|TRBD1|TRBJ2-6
CASSLARDRYSGANVLTF
TGCGCCAGCAGCTTGGCCCGGGACAGGTACTCTGGGGCCAACGTCCTGACTTTC
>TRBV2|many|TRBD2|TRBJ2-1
CASTLRASGYNEQFF
TGTGCCAGCACCCTAAGGGCTAGCGGCTACAATGAGCAGTTCTTC
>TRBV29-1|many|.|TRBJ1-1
CSAGQIQAFF
TGCAGCGCTGGACAGATTCAAGCTTTCTTT
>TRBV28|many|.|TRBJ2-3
CASSFNKAGGTDTQYF
TGTGCCAGCAGTTTTAATAAGGCGGGCGGAACAGATACGCAGTATTTT
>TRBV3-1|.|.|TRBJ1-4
CASSQGSEKLFF
TGTGCCAGCAGCCAAGGCTCTGAAAAACTGTTTTTT
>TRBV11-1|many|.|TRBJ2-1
CASSYRDDYNEQFF
TGTGCCAGCAGCTACCGGGACGACTACAATGAGCAGTTCTTC
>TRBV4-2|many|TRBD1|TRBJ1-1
CASRAGTGGHTEAFF
TGTGCCAGCAGGGCGGGGACAGGGGGACACACTGAAGCTTTCTTT
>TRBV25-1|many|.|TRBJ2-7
CASSEFGWGDEQYF
TGTGCCAGCAGTGAATTCGGCTGGGGCGACGAGCAGTACTTC
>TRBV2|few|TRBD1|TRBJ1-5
CASSPGQGPNQPQHF
TGTGCCAGCAGCCCGGGACAGGGTCCGAATCAGCCCCAGCATTTT
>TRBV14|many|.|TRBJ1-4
CASSPKGEKLFF
TGTGCCAGCAGCCCAAAGGGTGAAAAACTGTTTTTT
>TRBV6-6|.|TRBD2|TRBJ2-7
CASTLTSKSSYEQYF
TGTGCCAGCACCTTGACTAGCAAGAGCTCCTACGAGCAGTACTTC
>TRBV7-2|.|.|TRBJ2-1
CASSLRGQSNEQFF
TGTGCCAGCAGCTTAAGAGGACAGTCGAATGAGCAGTTCTTC
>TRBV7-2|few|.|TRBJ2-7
CASSFLSGPTYEQYF
TGTGCCAGCAGCTTTTTGAGCGGACCCACCTACGAGCAGTACTTC
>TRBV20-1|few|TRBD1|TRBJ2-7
CSARWQGVEQYF
TGCAGTGCTAGGTGGCAGGGGGTCGAGCAGTACTTC
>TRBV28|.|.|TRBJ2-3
CASSLTQRAGYF
TGTGCCAGCAGTTTAACCCAGCGGGCCGGGTATTTT
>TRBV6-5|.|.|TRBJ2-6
CASSYGSSGANVLTF
TGTGCCAGCAGTTACGGCAGCTCTGGGGCCAACGTCCTGACTTTC
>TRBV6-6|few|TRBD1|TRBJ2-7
CASSATGGSEQYF
TGTGCCAGCAGTGCCACAGGGGGCTCCGAGCAGTACTTC
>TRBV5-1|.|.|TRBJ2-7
CASSLTTLDEQYF
TGCGCCAGCAGCTTGACGACACTGGACGAGCAGTACTTC
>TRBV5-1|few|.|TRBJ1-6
CASSREGMNSPLHF
TGCGCCAGCAGCCGTGAGGGCATGAATTCACCCCTCCACTTT
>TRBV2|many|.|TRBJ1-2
CATSRARVEGYTF
TGTGCCACCTCCAGGGCCAGGGTGGAAGGCTACACCTTC
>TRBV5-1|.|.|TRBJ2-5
CASSLPRQPGQETQYF
TGCGCCAGCAGCTTACCCCGACAGCCAGGCCAAGAGACCCAGTACTTC
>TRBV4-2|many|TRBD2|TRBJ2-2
CASSPRLAGDGELFF
TGTGCCAGCAGCCCCAGACTAGCGGGAGACGGGGAGCTGTTTTTT
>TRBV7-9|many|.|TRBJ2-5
CASSQGPRWETQYF
TGTGCCAGCAGCCAGGGACCCCGTTGGGAGACCCAGTACTTC
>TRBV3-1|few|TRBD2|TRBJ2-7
CASSSGTSGGLEQYF
TGTGCCAGCAGCTCCGGGACTAGCGGGGGGCTCGAGCAGTACTTC
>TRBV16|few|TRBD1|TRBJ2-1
CASSHRTGGYNEQFF
TGTGCCAGCAGCCATCGGACAGGGGGATACAATGAGCAGTTCTTC
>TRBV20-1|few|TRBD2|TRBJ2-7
CSASLGTSGMGEQYF
TGCAGTGCTAGTCTAGGGACTAGCGGGATGGGCGAGCAGTACTTC
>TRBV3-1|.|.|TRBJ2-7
CASSQPAGVNEQYF
TGTGCCAGCAGCCAACCCGCAGGGGTTAACGAGCAGTACTTC
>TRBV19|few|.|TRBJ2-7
CASGARGFWDEQYF
TGTGCCAGTGGCGCCAGGGGATTCTGGGACGAGCAGTACTTC
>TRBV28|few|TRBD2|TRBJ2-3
CASRSNLLAGGRDTQYF
TGTGCCAGCAGATCCAATCTACTAGCGGGAGGTAGAGATACGCAGTATTTT
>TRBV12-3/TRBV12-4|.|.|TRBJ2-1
CASTPSYYNEQFF
TGTGCCAGCACCCCCAGCTACTACAATGAGCAGTTCTTC
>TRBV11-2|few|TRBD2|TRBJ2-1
CASSPRGAGSLGNEQFF
TGTGCCAGCAGCCCCCGTGGAGCGGGATCTCTAGGGAATGAGCAGTTCTTC
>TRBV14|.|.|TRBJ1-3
CASSQVTFSGNTIYF
TGTGCCAGCAGCCAAGTGACATTCTCTGGAAACACCATATATTTT